The 21 T cell receptor beta chains reported below all come from one sample, sequenced in a study of OX40 agonist ivuxolimab in advanced cancers. Here immunoSEQ multiplex PCR was the method, and the copy in TCRdb shows in-frame clones only, minus some. This repertoire shows about 90,000 clones, about 90% found once; its top ten account for approximately 9.3%. Specimen: CD4+ or CD8+ T cells sorted from blood, collected in a trial of the OX40 agonist ivuxolimab. The source of these receptors is an adult with an advanced solid tumor such as melanoma, head and neck, liver or kidney cancer.

The chain employs TRBV5-1 and TRBJ2-7; 9 nucleotides align to TRBD1. Trimming took 4 bases from V and 3 from J; bases not matched to a gene: 5. This CDR3 has 14 amino acids. The germline V gene has CDR1 SGHRS and CDR2 YFSETQ. CDR3 residues: CASSLRDRDYEQYF. The DNA for the CDR3 is TGCGCCAGCAGCCTCCGGGACAGGGACTACGAGCAGTACTTC.

V gene TRBV27 combines with J gene TRBJ2-1; D possibly corresponds to TRBD2 (5 bases). This CDR3 has 15 amino acids. Trimming left V 6 bases short and J 2 bases short, with 14 bases between. Germline V gene lookup returns CDR1 MNHEY and CDR2 SMNVEV (reference sequence). The CDR3 bases are TGTGCCAGCAGCCCGCAGTGGGGAGCCTACAATGAGCAGTTCTTC. Encoded protein: CASSPQWGAYNEQFF.

This rearrangement joins TRBV25-1 to TRBJ2-1; weak D call: TRBD1 (6 bases). The CDR3 extends over 15 amino acids. From germline, CDR1 is MGHDK and CDR2 SYGVNS. V was shortened by 3 bases and J by 1 base, with 10 bases between the two germline ends. The CDR3 spells CASSDRDTSYNEQFF. Written as DNA, the CDR3 is TGTGCCAGCAGTGACCGGGACACATCCTACAATGAGCAGTTCTTC.

This chain uses TRBV9 with TRBJ2-1; no firm D call. The CDR3 loop spans 17 amino acids. The ends were cut back, 1 base at V and 2 bases at J, with 16 bases in the middle. Germline V gene sequence: CDR1 SGDLS, CDR2 YYNGEE. CDR3 region: CASSVSPQLFTYNEQFF. DNA for the CDR3: TGTGCCAGCAGCGTATCCCCCCAACTTTTTACCTACAATGAGCAGTTCTTC.

V usage is TRBV21-1 and J usage is TRBJ2-6; the table's D call, TRBD1, has no DNA check behind it. TRBV21-1 is labeled a pseudogene. This CDR3 has 18 amino acids. As DNA, the CDR3 is TGTGCCAGCAGCAAAGGGGACAGGGGTCGGGCTGGGGCCAACGTCCTGACTTTC. Protein: CASSKGDRGRAGANVLTF.

The V gene is TRBV18, the J gene TRBJ1-5; possible D gene TRBD1, 6 bases. This CDR3 is built from 15 residues. V lost 3 bases and J 7 bases, leaving 16 bases between the germline ends. Per germline, CDR1 KGHSH and CDR2 LQKENI. The CDR3 loop is CASSPIGTQDQPQHF. CDR3 nucleotide sequence: TGTGCCAGCTCACCCATTGGGACACAGGACCAGCCCCAGCATTTT.

The chain is built from TRBV2 and TRBJ2-5; no reliable D call. The CDR3 spans 14 residues. The germline CDR1 and CDR2 sequences are SNHLY and FYNNEI. V was clipped by 2 bases and J by 5 bases, with 12 bases between them. This chain's CDR3 is CASSESTGGETQYF. The CDR3 nucleotides are TGTGCCAGCAGTGAAAGCACGGGTGGTGAGACCCAGTACTTC.

The gene calls are TRBV29-1 and TRBJ1-1, with a possible D match to TRBD1 (5 bases). This CDR3 has 12 residues. CDR1 SQVTM and CDR2 ANQGSEA come from the germline V gene. V lost 6 bases to trimming and J lost 12 bases, with 20 bases between them. DNA of the CDR3: TGCAGCGTGGACACAGGATCAGGTCCGACTTTCTTT. This sequence encodes CSVDTGSGPTFF.

DNA of the CDR3: TGTGCCAGCAGTGAAAGTCTTTCCTACGAGCAGTACTTC. It translates to CASSESLSYEQYF. The V gene is TRBV6-1, the J gene TRBJ2-7; D not resolved. V was clipped by 2 bases and J by 1 base, with 6 bases between them. Germline lookup yields CDR1 MNHNS and CDR2 SASEGT. This CDR3 has 13 residues.

V and J are TRBV7-2 and TRBJ1-5; no definite D call. CDR3 length equals 12 residues. The V and J ends lost 3 bases and 6 bases respectively, with 6 bases between them. The germline V gene encodes CDR1 SGHTA and CDR2 FQGNSA. The CDR3 coding sequence is TGTGCCAGCAGCTTCTCCGGTCAGCCCCAGCATTTT. Translated: CASSFSGQPQHF.

V and J are TRBV6-5 and TRBJ2-7; D not certain. Germline CDR1 reads MNHEY; CDR2 reads SVGAGI. The CDR3 is 14 amino acids. The V gene lost 4 bases and the J gene lost 0 bases, with 10 bases spanning the gap. In DNA form, the CDR3 reads TGTGCCAGCAGTTCTTTCCTGTACTCCTACGAGCAGTACTTC. Residues: CASSSFLYSYEQYF.

A single count supports this clone. The chain recombines TRBV19 with TRBJ2-1; TRBD2 matches 7 bases. Germline loops: CDR1 LNHDA, CDR2 SQIVND (reference sequence). The ends lost 3 bases at V and 2 bases at J; junction bases unmatched: 7. The CDR3 sequence is 16 residues long. The CDR3 here is CASSIERGGPYNEQFF. The CDR3 coding sequence is TGTGCCAGTAGTATCGAGCGGGGAGGCCCCTACAATGAGCAGTTCTTC. The full variable domain, rest sourced from reference TRBV19 and TRBJ2-1, is DGGITQSPKYLFRKEGQNVTLSCEQNLNHDAMYWYRQDPGQGLRLIYYSQIVNDFQKGDIAEGYSVSREKKESFPLTVTSAQKNPTAFYLCASSIERGGPYNEQFFGPGTRLTVL.

The J gene is TRBJ2-5, the V gene TRBV11-3; 8 bases map to TRBD1. V trimming: 8 bases; J trimming: 3 bases; junction bases outside the gene matches: 8. Germline CDR1 is SGHNT and CDR2 is YENEEA. CDR3 length equals 14 residues. The chain's CDR3 is CASRRMTGEETQYF. CDR3 bases: TGTGCCAGCCGCCGGATGACAGGGGAAGAGACCCAGTACTTC.

V gene TRBV7-9 combines with J gene TRBJ2-5, with D possibly being TRBD2 (5 bases). The end of the DNA is better explained by TRBJ2-7, so the J call may be wrong. This CDR3 is built from 13 residues. Germline loops: CDR1 SEHNR, CDR2 FQNEAQ (reference sequence). In DNA, the CDR3 is TGTGCCAGCAGTCGAGGACTGTTGGACGAGCAGTACTTC. Protein product: CASSRGLLDEQYF.

In nucleotides, the CDR3 is TGTGCCAGCAGCCCTCGACTAAGTGATTACGAGCAGTACTTC. It encodes CASSPRLSDYEQYF. V usage is TRBV9 and J usage is TRBJ2-7; perhaps TRBD2 as D (5 bases). From germline, CDR1 is SGDLS and CDR2 YYNGEE. The CDR3 totals 14 residues. V gave up 4 bases and J gave up 4 bases, with 15 bases separating them.

V gene TRBV28 combines with J gene TRBJ2-7; tentatively, D is TRBD2 (6 bases). There are 18 residues in the CDR3. Per the germline V gene, CDR1 is MDHEN and CDR2 is SYDVKM. Trimming cost V 6 bases and J 6 bases, with 30 bases left between them. The CDR3 DNA reads TGTGCCAGCAGCGATCCGGGACTGAGATCGTCCCCCTTTAGCGAGCAGTACTTC. Translating it yields CASSDPGLRSSPFSEQYF.

This chain uses TRBV2 with TRBJ2-1, with 13 bases matching TRBD2. V was pared by 5 bases and J by 10 bases, with 11 bases of the junction left unmatched. This CDR3 is built from 16 residues. CDR1 SNHLY and CDR2 FYNNEI come from the germline V gene. CDR3 sequence reads: CASSRYGLAGENEQFF. For the CDR3, the DNA is TGTGCCAGCAGTCGATATGGACTAGCGGGAGAAAACGAGCAGTTCTTC.

The rearrangement joins TRBV11-2 to TRBJ2-2; 11 bases align to TRBD2. V lost 5 bases and J lost 5; bases outside the gene matches: 4. In germline, CDR1 is SGHAT, CDR2 FQNNGV. The CDR3 length is 15 residues. As DNA, the CDR3 is TGTGCCAGCAGCGGACTAGCGGGTAATACCGGGGAGCTGTTTTTT. As protein: CASSGLAGNTGELFF.

The chain recombines TRBV4-1 with TRBJ2-7; TRBD2 might be the D (5 bases). The V and J ends lost 0 bases and 2 bases respectively, with 11 bases between them. The CDR3 runs 15 residues. Germline values: CDR1 MGHRA, CDR2 YSYEKL. CDR3 sequence: CASSQEKAAPYEQYF. For the CDR3, the DNA is TGCGCCAGCAGCCAAGAGAAAGCGGCCCCCTACGAGCAGTACTTC.

The chain employs TRBV11-2 and TRBJ2-1; perhaps TRBD1 as D (6 bases). Germline assignment: CDR1 SGHAT and CDR2 FQNNGV. Between the trimmed V and J ends, which lost 7 bases and 2 bases, there was a span of 15 bases. The CDR3 covers 15 residues. The DNA of the CDR3 is TGTGCCAGCATTAGTGGGACAAACGCCTACAATGAGCAGTTCTTC. It codes for CASISGTNAYNEQFF.

The chain joins TRBV6-5 to TRBJ1-2; D gene ambiguous. The V end was cut by 2 bases, the J end by 6 bases, with 13 bases between. Germline V gene data show CDR1 as MNHEY and CDR2 as SVGAGI. This CDR3 is built from 14 residues. CDR3 nucleotide sequence: TGTGCCAGCAGTTACGGTCTCGGGGTTAATGGCTACACCTTC. Translating gives CASSYGLGVNGYTF.